Included here is one TCR beta chain sequence, with context. This specimen comes from a study of Ad26.COV2.S vaccination and SARS-CoV-2 variants. Overall study: Within the COV1001 Ad26.COV2.S trial arm, the donor was enrolled.

The treatment denotes: some 19 received Ad26.COV2.S at low or high dose, single or two shots; 5 received placebo; per-sample allocation not given. The investigators took samples on day 63 after the first vaccine or placebo injection. Profiling relied on immunoSEQ multiplex PCR, and the TCRdb table lists in-frame clones only, not all of them. This sample has roughly 250,000 clones, with 87% found just once. This CDR3 has 13 amino acids. The V gene's germline CDR1 is SQVTM and CDR2 ANQGSEA. V usage is TRBV29-1 and J usage is TRBJ2-1; D possibly matches TRBD1 or TRBD2 (5 bases each). The sample was peripheral blood, taken in a trial of Ad26.COV2.S vaccine versus placebo. The receptor was derived from a person aged 18-65 years who received the Ad26.COV2.S COVID-19 vaccine or a placebo. The CDR3 DNA reads as TGCACTGGGCGTAGGGACCGGTACAATGAGCAGTTCTTC. Translation: CTGRRDRYNEQFF.